A selection of T cell receptor beta chains follows, all from one sample in a study of shared clonotypes between healthy human individuals. The assay was immunoSEQ multiplex PCR, and TCRdb's table has in-frame clones only and misses some. This sample yields around 2.3 million clones, of which around 95% are seen a single time; roughly 0.13% belongs to the top ten. The sample taken for sequencing was naive CD4+ T cells sorted from blood. These receptors came from a man aged 18 to 29 in good health. Both conserved end residues are trimmed from each CDR3.

v_gene	j_gene	CDR3aa
TRBV11-2	TRBJ2-5	ASSFRGLQETQY
TRBV4-2	TRBJ2-3	ASSQEGQGFTDTQY
TRBV5-1	TRBJ2-1	ASRDRGNEQF
TRBV6-5	TRBJ2-7	ASSYSTSGSYEQY
TRBV10-2	TRBJ2-3	ASSESRQGPWDTQY
TRBV19	TRBJ2-7	ASSTYRDRGYEQY
TRBV5-5	TRBJ1-1	ASSRTGNTEAF
TRBV6-5	TRBJ2-3	ASGGAGRDTQY
TRBV6-5	TRBJ1-2	ASSKAGTTYGYT
TRBV9	TRBJ1-5	ASSVGGNNQPQH
TRBV5-1	TRBJ1-2	ASSIGQGASNYGYT
TRBV30	TRBJ1-2	AWSGQGGGYT
TRBV7-9	TRBJ2-3	ASSRWRGGHESTDTQY
TRBV4-2	TRBJ1-2	ASSQVDDSNYGYT